These 25 T cell receptor beta chains came from one sample sequenced in a study of T and B cells in COVID-19 patients. BIOMED2 TRB-A/B primer pools were used in multiplex TRB PCR. TCRdb called the multiplex PCR reads again in MiXCR, with one record for every CDR3 protein. The table shows 17,000 or so distinct CDR3 sequences, with about a quarter occurring only once. From blood, about 250-500 ng of genomic DNA served as TRB template. The sample comprised blood. All receptors come from a human donor who had recovered from COVID-19.

This clonotype was detected many times. This chain links TRBV6-6 with TRBJ1-4; D is undetermined. Trimming removed 6 bases from V and 12 bases from J, with 14 bases in between. This CDR3 has 12 residues. Germline assignment: CDR1 MNHNY and CDR2 SVGAGI (reference sequence). The CDR3: CASSEQGIELFF. CDR3 nucleotide sequence: TGTGCCAGCAGCGAACAAGGGATCGAACTGTTTTTT.

This clonotype occurred many times. This chain uses TRBV6-5 with TRBJ2-3; TRBD2 matches at 12 bases. After removal of 6 bases from V and 0 bases from J, the junction contained 10 bases not matched to a gene. Germline V gene data show CDR1 as MNHEY and CDR2 as SVGAGI. CDR3 length: 18 amino acids. The CDR3 here is CASRKTSGGRSSTDTQYF. CDR3 in DNA: TGTGCCAGCAGGAAAACTAGCGGGGGGCGATCTAGCACAGATACGCAGTATTTT.

The rearrangement links TRBV24-1 to TRBJ2-7, with 7 bases fitting TRBD1. V was pared by 1 base and J by 3 bases, with 5 bases of the junction left unmatched. Germline V CDR1 and CDR2: KGHDR, SFDVKD. This CDR3 has 15 amino acids. The CDR3 is CATSDFGAGGYEQYF. The CDR3 DNA sequence: TGTGCCACCAGTGATTTTGGGGCAGGGGGCTACGAGCAGTACTTC.

This clonotype showed up just a few times. DNA for the CDR3: TGTGCCAGCAGCTTAGGGACCGGATGGGTCTACGAGCAGTACTTC. The encoded protein is CASSLGTGWVYEQYF. V gene TRBV7-2 combines with J gene TRBJ2-7; D not resolved. V lost 1 base to trimming and J lost 3 bases, with 13 bases between them. In germline, CDR1 is SGHTA, CDR2 FQGNSA. The CDR3 contains 15 residues.

This clonotype rates as medium-sized. The CDR3 DNA sequence: TGTGCCAGCAGTTACTCAGGGACTAGCGGGAATGAGCAGTTCTTC. Encoded protein: CASSYSGTSGNEQFF. The chain joins TRBV6-6 to TRBJ2-1; 12 bases agree with TRBD2. CDR3 length: 15 amino acids. Germline V gives CDR1 MNHNY, CDR2 SVGAGI (reference sequence). V lost 0 bases to trimming and J lost 7 bases; unmatched junction nucleotides: 1.

This clonotype has a handful of counts. The chain links TRBV6-5 to TRBJ1-1, with D tentatively TRBD1 (6 bases). The V end was cut by 8 bases, the J end by 3 bases, with 19 bases between. This CDR3 comprises 15 residues. Germline CDR1 and CDR2: MNHEY and SVGAGI. The CDR3 bases are TGTGCCAGCCGGACCGGGACACTAACTGACACTGAAGCTTTCTTT. Encoded protein: CASRTGTLTDTEAFF.

The chain employs TRBV5-1 and TRBJ2-2, with 10 bases matching TRBD2. Germline CDR1 is SGHRS and CDR2 is YFSETQ. The V segment lost 5 bases and the J segment 0 bases; nucleotides outside the gene matches: 7. The CDR3 has 17 amino acids. As DNA, the CDR3 is TGCGCCAGCAGTCCTAGCGGGGGTGCCGCGAACACCGGGGAGCTGTTTTTT. Its translation: CASSPSGGAANTGELFF.

V and J are TRBV6-1 and TRBJ1-6; maybe TRBD1 (5 bases). V shed 3 bases and J shed 4 bases, with 16 bases lying between them. Germline V gene sequence: CDR1 MNHNS, CDR2 SASEGT. This CDR3 has 17 amino acids. CDR3 protein: CASSDARGWSYNSPLHF. CDR3 DNA: TGTGCCAGCAGTGATGCCCGGGGGTGGAGTTATAATTCACCCCTCCACTTT.

This clonotype showed up just a few times. This rearrangement joins TRBV6-5 to TRBJ2-7, with 7 nucleotides matching TRBD1. This CDR3 spans 15 amino acids. Trimming at V came to 5 bases and at J to 2 bases, leaving 9 bases not matched to a gene. CDR1 MNHEY and CDR2 SVGAGI come from the germline V gene. Here the CDR3 DNA reads TGTGCCAGCAGTCAAAGATCGGACAGGCCCTACGAGCAGTACTTC. Protein product: CASSQRSDRPYEQYF.

This chain connects TRBV19 to TRBJ2-1; the D is unclear. The CDR3 is made up of 14 amino acids. Germline V gene lookup returns CDR1 LNHDA and CDR2 SQIVND (reference sequence). Deletions cut 5 bases from V and 8 bases from J, with 16 bases between. The DNA of the CDR3 is TGTGCCAGTAGTGACGCCACCCTGGGTGATGAGCAGTTCTTC. It encodes CASSDATLGDEQFF.

The chain uses TRBV19 and TRBJ2-2, with TRBD1 identical over 8 bases. Germline CDR1 and CDR2: LNHDA and SQIVND (reference sequence). V gave up 0 bases and J gave up 3 bases; unmatched junction bases: 3. The CDR3 extends over 16 amino acids. CDR3 sequence (DNA): TGTGCCAGTAGTATAGAGGGACAGGCACACACCGGGGAGCTGTTTTTT. Amino acid sequence: CASSIEGQAHTGELFF.

This clonotype is a singleton in its sample. The chain employs TRBV6-1 and TRBJ2-7; D may be TRBD1 (5 bases). Germline V gives CDR1 MNHNS, CDR2 SASEGT. The length of the CDR3 is 12 residues. V dropped 5 bases and J dropped 7 bases, with 12 bases sitting between them. The chain's CDR3 is CASSQGWVEQYF. CDR3 nucleotides: TGTGCCAGCAGTCAGGGTTGGGTTGAGCAGTACTTC.

The chain combines TRBV6-9 with TRBJ2-4, with D perhaps matching TRBD1 (5 bases). The CDR3 totals 16 residues. V dropped 2 bases and J dropped 0 bases, with 11 bases sitting between them. The germline V gene has CDR1 MNHGY and CDR2 SVAAGI. The CDR3, as DNA: TGTGCCAGCAGTTATCTACAGGATTTAGCCAAAAACATTCAGTACTTC. Its translation is CASSYLQDLAKNIQYF.

This clonotype is medium-sized (0.01 to 0.1%) by share. The chain combines TRBV29-1 with TRBJ2-5, with a tentative D call TRBD2 (6 bases). Looked up from germline, CDR1 is SQVTM and CDR2 is ANQGSEA. This CDR3 contains 11 residues. V lost 4 bases and J lost 3, with 6 bases in between. This CDR3 is CSVGGEETQYF. CDR3 in DNA: TGCAGCGTTGGGGGGGAAGAGACCCAGTACTTC.

This clonotype has more than one count but fewer than ten. The genes are TRBV5-4 and TRBJ1-4; 8 nucleotides agree with TRBD1. The CDR3 contains 16 residues. With V trimmed by 1 base and J by 14 bases, 16 bases remained unmatched. CDR1 is SGHNT, CDR2 YYREEE, per germline (reference sequence). The CDR3 DNA reads TGTGCCAGCAGCTTGTCCTCTGAGACAGGGGTGGGTCGGCTGTTTTTT. Amino acids: CASSLSSETGVGRLFF. Combining the CDR3 with reference TRBV5-4 and TRBJ1-4 gives the whole variable domain ETGVTQSPTHLIKTRGQQVTLRCSSQSGHNTVSWYQQALGQGPQFIFQYYREEENGRGNFPPRFSGLQFPNYSSELNVNALELDDSALYLCASSLSSETGVGRLFFGSGTQLSVL.

This clonotype qualifies as medium-sized. The V gene is TRBV29-1, the J gene TRBJ1-2, with D unclear. V dropped 7 bases and J dropped 0 bases, with 15 bases sitting between them. In germline, CDR1 is SQVTM, CDR2 ANQGSEA. The CDR3 has 14 residues. CDR3 in DNA: TGCAGCGCGCAACCCACCGGGGCTAACTATGGCTACACCTTC. Encoded protein: CSAQPTGANYGYTF.

This clonotype is medium-sized (0.01 to 0.1%) by share. The chain links TRBV19 to TRBJ1-4; 7 bases line up with TRBD1. Germline CDR1 and CDR2: LNHDA and SQIVND (reference sequence). Trimming cost V 5 bases and J 8 bases; bases outside gene matches: 11. The CDR3 runs to 15 residues. Here the CDR3 DNA reads TGTGCCAGTAGTTACCAGACAGGGTTTGAGGAAAAACTGTTTTTT. It encodes CASSYQTGFEEKLFF. Full variable domain (remainder filled in from reference TRBV19 and TRBJ1-4): DGGITQSPKYLFRKEGQNVTLSCEQNLNHDAMYWYRQDPGQGLRLIYYSQIVNDFQKGDIAEGYSVSREKKESFPLTVTSAQKNPTAFYLCASSYQTGFEEKLFFGSGTQLSVL.

The genes are TRBV6-6 and TRBJ2-1, with 14 bases matching TRBD2. V was clipped by 2 bases and J by 4 bases; unmatched bases: 7. CDR1 is MNHNY and CDR2 is SVGAGI in the germline V gene (reference sequence). The CDR3 length is 18 residues. The CDR3 spells CASSYAGLAGGIYNEQFF. The DNA for the CDR3 is TGTGCCAGCAGTTACGCCGGACTAGCGGGGGGCATATACAATGAGCAGTTCTTC.

This clonotype is medium-sized. The V call is TRBV19, the J call TRBJ2-2; the match to TRBD2 covers 8 bases. CDR3 length: 20 residues. V lost 5 bases to trimming and J lost 0 bases; unmatched junction nucleotides: 17. Per germline, CDR1 LNHDA and CDR2 SQIVND (reference sequence). The CDR3: CASSSRISGTRRPNTGELFF. CDR3 sequence (DNA): TGTGCCAGTAGTTCAAGGATTAGCGGGACCCGTCGACCGAACACCGGGGAGCTGTTTTTT.

The chain carries TRBV18 and TRBJ1-1; D remains ambiguous. Germline V gives CDR1 KGHSH, CDR2 LQKENI. The CDR3 extends over 14 amino acids. The V end was cut by 5 bases, the J end by 1 base, with 11 bases between. The CDR3 sequence is CASSDQVGNTEAFF. The CDR3 coding sequence is TGTGCCAGCTCAGATCAGGTGGGGAACACTGAAGCTTTCTTT. The complete variable domain, with remaining parts taken from reference TRBV18 and TRBJ1-1, reads NAGVMQNPRHLVRRRGQEARLRCSPMKGHSHVYWYRQLPEEGLKFMVYLQKENIIDESGMPKERFSAEFPKEGPSILRIQQVVRGDSAAYFCASSDQVGNTEAFFGQGTRLTVV.

Ten or more counts support this clonotype. This rearrangement joins TRBV10-3 to TRBJ1-5, with TRBD1 as a possible D gene (5 bases). V gave up 2 bases and J gave up 3 bases, with 11 bases separating them. Germline lookup yields CDR1 ENHRY and CDR2 SYGVKD. The CDR3 extends over 15 amino acids. Here the CDR3 DNA reads TGTGCCATCAGTGAGGTAGGGGCGGTCAATCAGCCCCAGCATTTT. This encodes CAISEVGAVNQPQHF.

This clonotype was seen many times. V usage is TRBV6-5 and J usage is TRBJ1-1; D is ambiguous. V gave up 6 bases and J gave up 5 bases, with 13 bases separating them. CDR1 MNHEY and CDR2 SVGAGI come from the germline V gene. CDR3 length: 13 amino acids. The CDR3 here is CASSSDRGTEAFF. DNA of the CDR3: TGTGCCAGCAGCTCCGACCGAGGGACTGAAGCTTTCTTT.

This clonotype is classed as medium-sized (0.01 to 0.1%). The chain uses TRBV19 and TRBJ1-6; perhaps TRBD1 as D (5 bases). V lost 8 bases and J 0 bases, leaving 11 bases between the germline ends. The germline gives CDR1 LNHDA, CDR2 SQIVND (reference sequence). The CDR3 length is 15 residues. Here the CDR3 reads CASWDRSSYNSPLHF. CDR3 sequence (DNA): TGTGCCAGTTGGGACCGCAGCTCCTATAATTCACCCCTCCACTTT. Complete variable domain (other parts from reference TRBV19 and TRBJ1-6): DGGITQSPKYLFRKEGQNVTLSCEQNLNHDAMYWYRQDPGQGLRLIYYSQIVNDFQKGDIAEGYSVSREKKESFPLTVTSAQKNPTAFYLCASWDRSSYNSPLHFGNGTRLTVT.

This clonotype counts as medium-sized. In nucleotides, the CDR3 is TGTGCCAGTAGCCCGATACAGGGTAACTACGAGCAGTACTTC. Translating it yields CASSPIQGNYEQYF. The genes are TRBV19 and TRBJ2-7; D perhaps matches TRBD1 (6 bases). Per germline, CDR1 LNHDA and CDR2 SQIVND (reference sequence). The length of the CDR3 is 14 residues. Trimming took 6 bases from V and 3 from J, leaving 15 bases between them.

Many counts were recorded for this clonotype. In DNA form, the CDR3 reads TGTGCCAGCAGCCTGGGCGGGGGGCCCCCCTACAATGAGCAGTTCTTC. This sequence encodes CASSLGGGPPYNEQFF. The chain joins TRBV6-1 to TRBJ2-1; 8 bases agree with TRBD2. The CDR3 totals 16 residues. CDR1 and CDR2 (germline): MNHNS, SASEGT. Unmatched junction bases numbered 9, after V lost 6 bases and J lost 2 bases.